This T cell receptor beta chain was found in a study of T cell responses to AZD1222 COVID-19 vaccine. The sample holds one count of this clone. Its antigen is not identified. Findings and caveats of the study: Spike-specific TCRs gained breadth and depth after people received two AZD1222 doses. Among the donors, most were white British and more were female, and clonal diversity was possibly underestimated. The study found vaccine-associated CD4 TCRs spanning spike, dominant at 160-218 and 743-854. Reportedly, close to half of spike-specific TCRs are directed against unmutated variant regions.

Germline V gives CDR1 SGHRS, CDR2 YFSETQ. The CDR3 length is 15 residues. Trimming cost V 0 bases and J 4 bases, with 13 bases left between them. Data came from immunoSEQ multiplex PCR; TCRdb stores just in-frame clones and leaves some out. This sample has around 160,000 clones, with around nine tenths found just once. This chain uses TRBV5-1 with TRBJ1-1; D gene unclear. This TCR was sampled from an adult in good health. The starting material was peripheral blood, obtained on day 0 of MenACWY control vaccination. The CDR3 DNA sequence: TGCGCCAGCAGCTTGGTAGACGGGAGGACCACTGAAGCTTTCTTT. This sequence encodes CASSLVDGRTTEAFF.